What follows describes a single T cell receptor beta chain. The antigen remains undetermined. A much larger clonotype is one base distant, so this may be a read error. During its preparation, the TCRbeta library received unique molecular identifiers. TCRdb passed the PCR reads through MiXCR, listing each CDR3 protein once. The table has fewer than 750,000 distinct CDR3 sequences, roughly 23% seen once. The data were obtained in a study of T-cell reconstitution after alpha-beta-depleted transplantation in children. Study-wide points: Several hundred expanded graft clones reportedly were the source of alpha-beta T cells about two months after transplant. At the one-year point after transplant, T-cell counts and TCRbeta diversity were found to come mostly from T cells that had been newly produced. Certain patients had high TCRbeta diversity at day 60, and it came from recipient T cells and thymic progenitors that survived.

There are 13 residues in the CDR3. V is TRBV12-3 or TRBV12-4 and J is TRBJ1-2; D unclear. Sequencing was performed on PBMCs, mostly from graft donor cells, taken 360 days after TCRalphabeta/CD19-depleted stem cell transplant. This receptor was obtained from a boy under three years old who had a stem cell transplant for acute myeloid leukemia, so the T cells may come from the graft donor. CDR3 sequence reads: CASSLGGAYGYAF. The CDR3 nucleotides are TGTGCCAGCAGTTTAGGGGGTGCCTATGGCTACGCCTTC.